This T cell receptor beta chain was observed in a study of Graves' ophthalmopathy and Graves' hyperthyroidism. Comment on this clonotype: What it binds is not known.

Study results and caveats: With a specificity of about 73% and a sensitivity of about 71%, the model predicted ophthalmopathy progression.

CDR3 regions of TCR beta were amplified from RNA transcripts. The first-round RT-PCR employed HTBI primers together with the Qiagen OneStep RT-PCR kit. A multiplex PCR was then performed as the second round. TCRdb re-derived calls from the multiplex PCR reads in MiXCR, one entry per CDR3 protein. The sample records 350,000 to 400,000 distinct CDR3 sequences, about 17% being singletons. Having ophthalmopathy, the donors showed moderate-to-severe activity, CAS ≥3 and NOSPECS ≥4, with disease lasting under 3 months. CDR3 length equals 14 residues. Unmatched junction bases numbered 6, after V lost 5 bases and J lost 6 bases. The germline V gene has CDR1 SEHNR and CDR2 FQNEAQ (reference sequence).

The sample taken for sequencing was peripheral blood. The chain uses TRBV7-9 and TRBJ2-7; 11 nucleotides agree with TRBD2. The receptor's source is a woman under 30 with Graves' ophthalmopathy. CDR3 region: CASSELAGALEQYF. CDR3 bases: TGTGCCAGCAGCGAACTAGCGGGAGCCCTCGAGCAGTACTTC.